The rows below give T cell receptor beta chains drawn from one sample of a study of blood T cell repertoires in COVID-19. TCRdb's table, derived via immunoSEQ multiplex PCR, lists solely in-frame clones and lacks some. The sample has about 190,000 clones; 90% are singletons. Sequenced input: peripheral blood. These receptors were obtained from a man aged 45-65 years with acute or convalescent COVID-19. Each CDR3 is given with its conserved first and last residue. Each record gives: clone size, J gene, V gene, D gene, CDR3 DNA, CDR3 protein. D genes are given only for firm matches. Size values are once, few and many counts, or a class for expanded clones, and some rows have none.

-,TRBJ1-1,TRBV6-1,-,TGTGCCAGCAGTGAATCGGATCGCGGCGTTCGGGAAGCTTTCTTT,CASSESDRGVREAFF
-,TRBJ2-7,TRBV27,-,TGTGCCAGCAGTTTCGGGGTTTCCTACGAGCAGTACTTC,CASSFGVSYEQYF
-,TRBJ2-5,TRBV5-6,TRBD2,TGTGCCAGCAGCCGCTGGACTAGCGGGGGGGATTACCAAGAGACCCAGTACTTC,CASSRWTSGGDYQETQYF
-,TRBJ1-4,TRBV6-5,TRBD1,TGTGCCAGCAGTTACGTTCGGGACAGAGGGGGCGAAAAACTGTTTTTT,CASSYVRDRGGEKLFF
-,TRBJ1-5,TRBV5-3,TRBD1,TGTGCCAGAAGCTTGAGGTCGCCAGGGGGCCGAGTTTTGTGCAATCAGCCCCAGCATTTT,CARSLRSPGGRVLCNQPQHF
many,TRBJ2-7,TRBV27,TRBD2,TGTGCCAGCAGTTTTAGGCTAGCGGGAGACCGCGAGCAGTACTTC,CASSFRLAGDREQYF
-,TRBJ1-5,TRBV10-3,TRBD1,TGTGCCATCAGTGTCGGGGACAGCTTCTATAGCAATCAGCCCCAGCATTTT,CAISVGDSFYSNQPQHF
-,TRBJ1-3,TRBV7-6,-,TGTGCCAGCAGCCCCACAGGACCCAACTTCTCTGGAAACACCATATATTTT,CASSPTGPNFSGNTIYF
few,TRBJ1-1,TRBV29-1,-,TGCAGCGTTGTGGGGGGGCAAGGAACTGAAGCTTTCTTT,CSVVGGQGTEAFF
once,TRBJ2-7,TRBV30,-,TGTGCCTCTTCTAGCGCCTCCTACGAGCAGTACTTC,CASSSASYEQYF
once,TRBJ1-6,TRBV27,TRBD1,TGTGCCAGCAGTTTAATGGGGACAGGGGTCGCGTCACCCCTCCACTTT,CASSLMGTGVASPLHF
-,TRBJ2-7,TRBV6-1,TRBD2,TGTGCCAGCAGTGACCTTCGTGTAGCGGGACCGTACTTC,CASSDLRVAGPYF
-,TRBJ1-4,TRBV25-1,-,TGTGCCAGCAGTGAATATCCGGGTTATGCAACTAATGAAAAACTGTTTTTT,CASSEYPGYATNEKLFF
-,TRBJ1-6,TRBV6-5,TRBD1,TGTGCCAGCAGTTACCGAGGACAGGGGTTTTCACCCCTCCACTTT,CASSYRGQGFSPLHF
-,TRBJ2-6,TRBV3-1/TRBV3-2,-,TGTGCCAGCAGCCAGGGGGCCAGCCTGACTTTC,CASSQGASLTF
-,TRBJ1-4,TRBV4-3,TRBD1,TGCGCCAGCAGCCAACTGACAGGGGGTATTGGTGGTAATGAAAAACTGTTTTTT,CASSQLTGGIGGNEKLFF
-,TRBJ1-5,TRBV27,-,TGTGCCAGCAGGCCCTCTAGTGTCAAAGGGGTATGGAATCAGCCCCAGCATTTT,CASRPSSVKGVWNQPQHF
once,TRBJ2-2,TRBV15,-,TGTGCCACCAGCAGAGACAGGGTTGGCGGGGAGCTGTTTTTT,CATSRDRVGGELFF
-,TRBJ1-1,TRBV10-2,-,TGCGCCAGCAGTGAAGCCACGAACACTGAAGCTTTCTTT,CASSEATNTEAFF
-,TRBJ2-1,TRBV2,-,TGTGCCAGCAGTGGGGGACTCTTCTCAGGCTACAATGAGCAGTTCTTC,CASSGGLFSGYNEQFF